The next 18 T cell receptor beta chains were all read from a single sample in a study of blood T cell repertoires in COVID-19. Assay used: immunoSEQ multiplex PCR; TCRdb lists only in-frame clones, some missing. The sample includes 140,000 to 150,000 clones, around nine tenths of them seen just once. Material: peripheral blood. The origin of the receptors is a human donor in a cohort sampled during active COVID-19.

The chain couples TRBV9 to TRBJ2-3, with 7 bases that match TRBD2. CDR3 length equals 16 residues. Germline V lookup: CDR1 SGDLS, CDR2 YYNGEE. J gave up 2 bases and V 0 bases, and 6 bases lay outside the gene matches. CDR3 nucleotides: TGTGCCAGCAGCGTAGAGTTTAGCGGGCTCACAGATACGCAGTATTTT. Amino acids: CASSVEFSGLTDTQYF.

This clone was recorded only once. The rearrangement joins TRBV7-9 to TRBJ1-2, with TRBD1 identical over 8 bases. CDR1 SEHNR and CDR2 FQNEAQ come from the germline V gene (reference sequence). Trimming removed 0 bases from V and 3 bases from J; junction bases left unmatched: 6. This CDR3 has 16 amino acids. CDR3 in amino acids: CASSLAGQGAYYGYTF. The DNA for the CDR3 is TGTGCCAGCAGCTTAGCGGGGCAGGGGGCCTACTATGGCTACACCTTC.

The chain has TRBV2 and TRBJ2-7; 15 positions match TRBD2. Trimming at V came to 7 bases and at J to 0 bases, leaving 7 bases not matched to a gene. CDR1 is SNHLY and CDR2 is FYNNEI in the germline V gene. The CDR3 is made up of 17 amino acids. The CDR3 loop reads CASIPGLAGGRSYEQYF. CDR3 sequence (DNA): TGTGCCAGCATCCCGGGACTAGCGGGGGGCCGCTCCTACGAGCAGTACTTC.

The V call is TRBV29-1, the J call TRBJ1-1, with 10 bases matching TRBD1. This CDR3 is 13 amino acids long. The germline V gene encodes CDR1 SQVTM and CDR2 ANQGSEA. V shed 5 bases, J shed 4 bases, and the junction held 4 bases outside the gene matches. CDR3: CSVLTGGLTEAFF. CDR3 coding DNA: TGCAGCGTTCTGACAGGGGGCCTCACTGAAGCTTTCTTT.

The rearrangement uses TRBV5-1 and TRBJ2-5, with TRBD1 matching over 10 bases. This CDR3 has 15 amino acids. CDR1 and CDR2 (germline): SGHRS, YFSETQ. V dropped 2 bases and J dropped 4; count of bases not matched to a gene: 5. The CDR3 DNA reads TGCGCCAGCAGCTTAGGACAGGGGGACGTAGAGACCCAGTACTTC. This gives the protein CASSLGQGDVETQYF.

The rearrangement links TRBV15 to TRBJ1-1; unclear D gene. The CDR3 is 15 amino acids. V shed 1 base and J shed 3 bases, with 12 bases lying between them. Germline values: CDR1 LNHNV, CDR2 YYDKDF (reference sequence). CDR3 in DNA: TGTGCCACCAGCAGAGGTGACGAGGGCTACACTGAAGCTTTCTTT. Protein: CATSRGDEGYTEAFF.

This chain uses TRBV10-3 with TRBJ1-5, with D perhaps TRBD1 (5 bases). There are 15 residues in the CDR3. The V end lost 2 bases, the J end lost 2 bases, and 10 bases lay between the germline ends. Per germline, CDR1 ENHRY and CDR2 SYGVKD. The CDR3 sequence: CAISEQGVGNQPQHF. The CDR3 bases are TGTGCCATCAGTGAGCAAGGGGTGGGCAATCAGCCCCAGCATTTT.

The chain has TRBV27 and TRBJ1-4; maybe TRBD1 (6 bases). Germline values: CDR1 MNHEY, CDR2 SMNVEV (reference sequence). The V end was cut by 6 bases, the J end by 8 bases, with 16 bases between. This CDR3 region has 14 residues. Written as DNA, the CDR3 is TGTGCCAGCAGCGTAGGGGGGGTTGCGGAAAAACTGTTTTTT. This encodes CASSVGGVAEKLFF.

The rearrangement uses TRBV23-1 and TRBJ1-2; 7 bases are shared with TRBD1. TRBV23-1 is classed as an ORF, of uncertain function. This CDR3 has 13 residues. J lost 5 bases, V lost 6 bases, and 6 bases had no gene match. The CDR3 bases are TGCGCCAGCAGACTCAGGGGGGCTTATGGCTACACCTTC. Protein: CASRLRGAYGYTF.

The chain uses TRBV4-1 and TRBJ1-5, with 10 bases lining up with TRBD1. CDR3 length: 14 amino acids. The germline V gene has CDR1 MGHRA and CDR2 YSYEKL. The V segment lost 3 bases and the J segment 8 bases; nucleotides outside the gene matches: 4. The CDR3 nucleotides read TGCGCCAGCAGCCAGGGGGACAGGGGTAAGCCCCAGCATTTT. Protein sequence: CASSQGDRGKPQHF.

The chain has TRBV19 and TRBJ1-5, with D possibly being TRBD1 (5 bases). Trimming took off 7 bases at V and 1 base at J, with 20 bases between the two ends. Per germline, CDR1 LNHDA and CDR2 SQIVND (reference sequence). The CDR3 is 17 residues long. The CDR3 region has the DNA TGTGCCAGTAAGGGAGGGTCGGGGGGAATGAGCAATCAGCCCCAGCATTTT. This encodes CASKGGSGGMSNQPQHF.

The V call is TRBV29-1, the J call TRBJ2-2, with a possible D match to TRBD1 (6 bases). This CDR3 contains 16 residues. V was shortened by 4 bases and J by 0 bases, with 15 bases between the two germline ends. Germline CDR1 is SQVTM and CDR2 is ANQGSEA. CDR3 DNA: TGCAGCGTTGCTTTATCAGGGGAATCGAACACCGGGGAGCTGTTTTTT. Its translation: CSVALSGESNTGELFF.

The chain joins TRBV5-8 to TRBJ1-1; D possibly corresponds to TRBD1 (5 bases). V lost 5 bases, J lost 1 base, and 9 bases lay in between. The CDR3 totals 13 residues. The germline V gene has CDR1 SGHTS and CDR2 YDEGEE. DNA of the CDR3: TGTGCCAGCAGATATGGACAGAACACTGAAGCTTTCTTT. Its translation is CASRYGQNTEAFF.

The V gene is TRBV7-3, the J gene TRBJ1-1, with 8 bases fitting TRBD1. V shed 4 bases and J 10 bases; nucleotides not matched to a gene: 5. The CDR3 runs 12 residues. The V gene's germline CDR1 is SGHTA and CDR2 FQGTGA. Written as DNA, the CDR3 is TGTGCCAGCAGCTCCGGACAGGGAAGAGCTTTCTTT. This sequence encodes CASSSGQGRAFF.

The V and J genes are TRBV5-1 and TRBJ2-2, with a possible D match to TRBD1 (5 bases). Per the germline V gene, CDR1 is SGHRS and CDR2 is YFSETQ. The V gene lost 2 bases and the J gene lost 4 bases, with 9 bases spanning the gap. CDR3 length: 14 residues. CDR3 nucleotides: TGCGCCAGCAGCTTCCGACAGCCCACCGGGGAGCTGTTTTTT. Its translation is CASSFRQPTGELFF.

This sequence joins TRBV7-8 and TRBJ2-1, with a tentative D call TRBD2 (6 bases). This CDR3 spans 16 amino acids. The germline V and J ends were trimmed by 1 base and 4 bases, with 14 bases remaining between them. Per germline, CDR1 SGHVS and CDR2 FQNEAQ. CDR3 loop: CASSLGVWGDYNEQFF. CDR3 DNA: TGTGCCAGCAGCTTAGGGGTGTGGGGGGATTACAATGAGCAGTTCTTC.

V and J are TRBV18 and TRBJ1-3; D gene ambiguous. Trimming took off 3 bases at V and 0 bases at J, with 6 bases between the two ends. Germline loops: CDR1 KGHSH, CDR2 LQKENI. The length of the CDR3 is 14 residues. The CDR3 sequence: CASSPGSSGNTIYF. The CDR3, as DNA: TGTGCCAGCTCACCGGGGAGCTCTGGAAACACCATATATTTT.

This chain connects TRBV6-5 to TRBJ2-3, with D possibly TRBD1 on 5 matching bases. The CDR3 runs to 15 residues. Germline values: CDR1 MNHEY, CDR2 SVGAGI. V lost 0 bases and J 3 bases, leaving 10 bases between the germline ends. The CDR3 DNA is TGTGCCAGCAGTTACTCTGCCAGGGCAACAGATACGCAGTATTTT. Its translation is CASSYSARATDTQYF.